Listed below are T cell receptor beta chains from one sample, sequenced in a study of T cell changes during pregnancy in multiple sclerosis. Assay used: immunoSEQ multiplex PCR; TCRdb lists only in-frame clones, some missing. Counted here are 20,000 to 30,000 clones, over 85% occurring once; the ten biggest clones make up 9.4%. The sequences come from CD8+ T cells from peripheral blood mononuclear cells, collected in the third trimester of pregnancy. These receptors all stem from a female donor in good health, enrolled as a control in a pregnancy study. The CDR3 runs from the conserved cysteine through the conserved F or W. Fields, in order: clone size, J gene, V gene, CDR3 length, D gene, CDR3 protein, CDR3 DNA. A D gene is named only where the DNA matches it firmly. Part of the rows lack a size; the others show once, few, many or a class for expanded clones.

>few|TRBJ2-5|TRBV6-1|15|-
CASSELQGSQETQYF
TGTGCCAGCAGTGAATTGCAGGGGTCACAAGAGACCCAGTACTTC
>-|TRBJ1-1|TRBV18|17|-
CASSPPTNDWGYTEAFF
TGTGCCAGCTCACCACCGACAAATGATTGGGGCTACACTGAAGCTTTCTTT
>-|TRBJ2-3|TRBV6-5|14|TRBD2
CASSPLGLADTQYF
TGTGCCAGCAGTCCCCTCGGGCTAGCGGACACGCAGTATTTT
>-|TRBJ2-1|TRBV27|13|TRBD2
CASSSGLANEQFF
TGTGCCAGCAGTTCGGGACTAGCAAATGAGCAGTTCTTC
>-|TRBJ2-2|TRBV7-9|16|-
CASGGMGAPTTGELFF
TGTGCCAGTGGGGGAATGGGGGCCCCTACCACCGGGGAGCTGTTTTTT
>-|TRBJ1-3|TRBV11-2|14|TRBD1
CASTGGQEGNTIYF
TGTGCCAGTACAGGGGGCCAGGAAGGAAACACCATATATTTT
>-|TRBJ1-2|TRBV15|14|TRBD1
CATSRVQGLYDYTF
TGTGCCACCAGCAGAGTACAGGGGCTGTATGACTACACCTTC
>-|TRBJ2-3|TRBV7-7|15|-
CASSLGPGYTDTQYF
TGTGCTAGCAGCTTGGGGCCTGGCTACACAGATACGCAGTATTTT
>once|TRBJ2-5|TRBV19|13|-
CASSIDSEETQYF
TGTGCCAGTAGTATCGACAGTGAAGAGACCCAGTACTTC
>-|TRBJ2-1|TRBV6-5|15|TRBD1
CASSFRDRGVGEQFF
TGTGCCAGCAGTTTCCGGGACAGGGGGGTAGGTGAGCAGTTCTTC
>-|TRBJ2-7|TRBV7-6|16|TRBD2
CASSLSGGDPLGEQYF
TGTGCCAGCAGCTTGTCGGGGGGGGACCCCCTGGGTGAGCAGTACTTC
>-|TRBJ2-7|TRBV19|13|-
CASSMVGSYEQYF
TGTGCCAGTAGTATGGTGGGGAGTTACGAGCAGTACTTC
>-|TRBJ1-1|TRBV6-5|15|-
CASSHRGSMNTEAFF
TGTGCCAGCAGTCATCGAGGTTCCATGAACACTGAAGCTTTCTTT
>-|TRBJ2-1|TRBV6-4|16|TRBD2
CASSDSVAGGNNEQFF
TGTGCCAGCAGTGACTCAGTAGCGGGGGGAAACAATGAGCAGTTCTTC
>once|TRBJ1-5|TRBV6-1|17|-
CASSEGYYGQKDQPQHF
TGTGCCAGCAGTGAGGGATACTACGGACAGAAAGATCAGCCCCAGCATTTT
>-|TRBJ1-2|TRBV6-5|13|-
CASSPAGFRGYTF
TGTGCCAGCAGTCCGGCGGGTTTTCGTGGCTACACCTTC
>-|TRBJ1-4|TRBV6-1|16|-
CASSESRDFGREKLFF
TGTGCCAGCAGTGAATCCCGGGACTTTGGGCGTGAAAAACTGTTTTTT
>-|TRBJ2-7|TRBV27|14|-
CASSLSIGAYEQYF
TGTGCCAGCAGTTTATCAATAGGGGCCTACGAGCAGTACTTC
>once|TRBJ2-1|TRBV5-6|14|-
CASSGGGRYNEQFF
TGTGCCAGCAGCGGCGGCGGGCGTTACAATGAGCAGTTCTTC
>few|TRBJ1-1|TRBV30|15|TRBD1
CAWSEEETGETEAFF
TGTGCCTGGAGCGAGGAGGAGACAGGGGAAACTGAAGCTTTCTTT
>-|TRBJ2-7|TRBV27|13|-
CASSLSLSGEQYF
TGTGCCAGCAGTTTATCTCTCTCGGGGGAGCAGTACTTC
>-|TRBJ1-2|TRBV6-4|15|TRBD1
CASSDSAGGVRGYTF
TGTGCCAGCAGTGACTCGGCAGGGGGCGTCCGTGGCTACACCTTC
>-|TRBJ2-4|TRBV7-6|14|-
CASSPGLRGNIQYF
TGTGCCAGCAGCCCAGGGTTAAGGGGAAACATTCAGTACTTC
>-|TRBJ2-1|TRBV28|15|TRBD1
CASSQPGQGSNEQFF
TGTGCCAGCAGCCAACCGGGACAGGGATCGAATGAGCAGTTCTTC
>-|TRBJ2-7|TRBV15|14|-
CATSRDLAAYEQYF
TGTGCCACCAGCAGAGACTTAGCAGCCTACGAGCAGTACTTC
>once|TRBJ2-1|TRBV6-4|15|TRBD2
CASSVTSGGAHEQFF
TGTGCCAGCAGTGTTACTAGCGGGGGGGCTCATGAGCAGTTCTTC
>once|TRBJ1-1|TRBV6-1|13|-
CASSEGANTEAFF
TGTGCCAGCAGTGAAGGGGCGAACACTGAAGCTTTCTTT
>once|TRBJ1-2|TRBV29-1|14|-
CSVRDMSGADGYTF
TGCAGCGTCCGGGACATGTCTGGGGCCGATGGCTACACCTTC
>few|TRBJ1-6|TRBV2|15|-
CASRFAGVSDSPLHF
TGTGCCAGCCGATTCGCCGGAGTAAGCGATTCACCCCTCCACTTT
>-|TRBJ1-2|TRBV25-1|18|-
CASSESPFTTRQDNGYTF
TGTGCCAGCAGTGAATCCCCATTTACCACGCGGCAGGACAATGGCTACACCTTC
>-|TRBJ2-7|TRBV6-6|11|-
CASLGGYEQYF
TGTGCCTCCCTGGGGGGCTACGAGCAGTACTTC
>-|TRBJ2-3|TRBV7-9|15|-
CASSLVSGYTDTQYF
TGTGCCAGCAGCTTAGTTAGCGGCTACACAGATACGCAGTATTTT